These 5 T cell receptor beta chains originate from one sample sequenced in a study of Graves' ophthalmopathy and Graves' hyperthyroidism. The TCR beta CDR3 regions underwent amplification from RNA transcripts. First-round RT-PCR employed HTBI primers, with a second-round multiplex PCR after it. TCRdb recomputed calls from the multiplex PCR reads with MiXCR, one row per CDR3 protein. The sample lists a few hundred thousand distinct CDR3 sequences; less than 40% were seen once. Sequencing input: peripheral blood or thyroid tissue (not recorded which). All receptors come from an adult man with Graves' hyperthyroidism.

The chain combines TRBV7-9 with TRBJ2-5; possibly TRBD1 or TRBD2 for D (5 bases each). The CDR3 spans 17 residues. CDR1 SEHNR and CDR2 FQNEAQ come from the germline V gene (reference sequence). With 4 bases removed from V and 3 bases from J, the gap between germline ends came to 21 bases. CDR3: CASSSDWTTGVEETQYF. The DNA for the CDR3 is TGTGCCAGCAGCTCAGATTGGACAACCGGGGTCGAAGAGACCCAGTACTTC. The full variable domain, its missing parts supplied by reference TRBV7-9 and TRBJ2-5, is DTGVSQNPRHKITKRGQNVTFRCDPISEHNRLYWYRQTLGQGPEFLTYFQNEAQLEKSRLLSDRFSAERPKGSFSTLEIQRTEQGDSAMYLCASSSDWTTGVEETQYFGPGTRLLVL.

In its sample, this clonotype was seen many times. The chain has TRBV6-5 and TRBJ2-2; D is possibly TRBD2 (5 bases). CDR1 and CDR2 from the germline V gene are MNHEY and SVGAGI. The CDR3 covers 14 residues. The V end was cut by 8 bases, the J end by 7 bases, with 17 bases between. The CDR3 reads CASALGVRGGELFF. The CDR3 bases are TGTGCCAGCGCCCTGGGAGTTCGAGGCGGGGAGCTGTTTTTT.

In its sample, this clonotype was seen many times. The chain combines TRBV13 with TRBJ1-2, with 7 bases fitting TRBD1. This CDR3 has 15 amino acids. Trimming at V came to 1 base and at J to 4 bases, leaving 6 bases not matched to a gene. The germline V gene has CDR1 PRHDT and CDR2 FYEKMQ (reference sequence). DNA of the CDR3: TGTGCCAGCAGCTTAGACCGGGACAGCTCCTATGGCTACACCTTC. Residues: CASSLDRDSSYGYTF. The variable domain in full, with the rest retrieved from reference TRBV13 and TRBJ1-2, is AAGVIQSPRHLIKEKRETATLKCYPIPRHDTVYWYQQGPGQDPQFLISFYEKMQSDKGSIPDRFSAQQFSDYHSELNMSSLELGDSALYFCASSLDRDSSYGYTFGSGTRLTVV.

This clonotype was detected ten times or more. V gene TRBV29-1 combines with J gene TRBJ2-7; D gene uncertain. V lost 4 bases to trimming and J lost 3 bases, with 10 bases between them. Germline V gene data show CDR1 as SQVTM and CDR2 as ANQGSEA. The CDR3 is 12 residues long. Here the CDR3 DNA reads TGCAGCGTTGTTGTCAACGGCTACGAGCAGTACTTC. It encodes CSVVVNGYEQYF.

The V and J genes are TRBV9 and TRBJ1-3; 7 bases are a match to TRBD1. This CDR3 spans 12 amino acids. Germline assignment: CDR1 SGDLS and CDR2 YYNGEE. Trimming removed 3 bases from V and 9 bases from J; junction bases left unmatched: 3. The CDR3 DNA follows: TGTGCCAGCAGCGCGAGACAGGGCACCATATATTTT. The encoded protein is CASSARQGTIYF.